A selection of T cell receptor beta chains follows, all from one sample in a study of naive and memory T cell subsets. TCRdb reanalysed the UMI-ligation and nested PCR reads using MiXCR and keeps one entry per CDR3 protein. The sample yields 120,000 to 150,000 distinct CDR3 sequences, roughly 20% seen once. Source material: naive CD4+ T cells from blood. The receptors stem from a human donor in good health. Each CDR3 is given with its conserved first and last residue. The D gene is left open where the match is weak. Part of the rows lack a size; the others show once, few, many or a class for expanded clones.

abundance,d_gene,v_gene,j_gene,CDR3aa,CDR3nt
.,.,TRBV28,TRBJ1-5,CASRGTGLQPQHF,TGTGCCAGTAGAGGCACGGGGTTGCAGCCCCAGCATTTT
many,.,TRBV6-5,TRBJ1-1,CATHGGGWSTEAFF,TGTGCCACCCATGGGGGAGGATGGAGCACTGAAGCTTTCTTT
.,.,TRBV7-2,TRBJ2-1,CASSRQGNEQFF,TGTGCCAGCAGTCGCCAGGGGAATGAGCAGTTCTTC
.,TRBD2,TRBV5-1,TRBJ2-3,CASSTAAGWADTQYF,TGCGCCAGCAGTACAGCAGCGGGATGGGCAGATACGCAGTATTTT
few,.,TRBV6-5,TRBJ2-5,CASSSQLETQYF,TGTGCCAGCAGTTCCCAGCTGGAGACCCAGTACTTC
.,TRBD1,TRBV6-1,TRBJ2-1,CASSEGTGVQGEQFF,TGTGCCAGCAGTGAAGGGACAGGGGTTCAGGGTGAGCAGTTCTTC
few,.,TRBV7-2,TRBJ2-3,CASSLVGVSTDTQYF,TGTGCCAGCAGCTTAGTTGGGGTTAGCACAGATACGCAGTATTTT
once,TRBD1,TRBV25-1,TRBJ2-7,CASSDSGTGNYEQYF,TGTGCCAGCAGTGACTCCGGGACAGGGAATTACGAGCAGTACTTC
.,.,TRBV19,TRBJ2-2,CASSIAGSGELFF,TGTGCCAGTAGTATTGCCGGGTCCGGGGAGCTGTTTTTT
.,.,TRBV6-5,TRBJ1-1,CASSYDGGVTEAFF,TGTGCCAGCAGTTACGATGGGGGAGTCACTGAAGCTTTCTTT
.,TRBD1,TRBV2,TRBJ1-5,CASSDGQGNQPQHF,TGTGCCAGCAGTGATGGACAGGGGAATCAGCCCCAGCATTTT
few,.,TRBV6-6,TRBJ1-2,CASSGSRGYTF,TGTGCCAGCAGCGGAAGTCGTGGCTACACCTTC
.,.,TRBV28,TRBJ2-7,CASSASTAAVREQYF,TGTGCCAGCAGTGCATCGACAGCCGCGGTTCGCGAGCAGTACTTC
many,TRBD2,TRBV18,TRBJ2-2,CASSPLAGTSKGDTGELFF,TGTGCCAGCTCACCGCTTGCCGGGACTAGCAAAGGTGACACCGGGGAGCTGTTTTTT
.,.,TRBV9,TRBJ2-1,CASSDRALGEQFF,TGTGCCAGCAGCGACCGGGCCTTGGGTGAGCAGTTCTTC
.,.,TRBV27,TRBJ2-7,CASKLGRVGSYEQYF,TGTGCCAGTAAGCTGGGCCGAGTAGGCTCCTACGAGCAGTACTTC
.,.,TRBV6-6,TRBJ1-1,CASSYSRDMNTEAFF,TGTGCCAGCAGTTACTCGAGAGACATGAACACTGAAGCTTTCTTT
few,TRBD2,TRBV7-8,TRBJ2-1,CASSSLGLALDEQFF,TGTGCCAGCAGCTCATTGGGACTAGCGCTTGATGAGCAGTTCTTC
.,.,TRBV5-1,TRBJ2-3,CASSTAPRSQTDTQYF,TGCGCCAGCAGCACCGCCCCCCGGAGTCAGACAGATACGCAGTATTTT
many,TRBD1,TRBV27,TRBJ2-2,CASSRQGSGGELFF,TGTGCCAGCAGCAGACAGGGGTCTGGCGGGGAGCTGTTTTTT
once,.,TRBV7-8,TRBJ2-7,CASSLGLYGQSYEQYF,TGTGCCAGCAGCTTAGGACTATATGGACAGTCCTACGAGCAGTACTTC
many,TRBD1,TRBV19,TRBJ2-7,CASSTRQGGTYEQYF,TGTGCCAGTAGTACCCGACAGGGTGGCACCTACGAGCAGTACTTC
.,TRBD1,TRBV5-5,TRBJ2-2,CASSLGTDYTGELFF,TGTGCCAGCAGCTTAGGGACAGATTATACCGGGGAGCTGTTTTTT
.,.,TRBV6-2/TRBV6-3,TRBJ1-1,CASTLDGNTEAFF,TGTGCCAGCACCCTGGACGGGAACACTGAAGCTTTCTTT
.,.,TRBV12-3/TRBV12-4,TRBJ1-5,CASSRDRSRTQPQHF,TGTGCCAGCAGTAGGGACCGCTCCCGAACTCAGCCCCAGCATTTT
.,.,TRBV6-2/TRBV6-3,TRBJ2-7,CASSYNIQDSSYEQYF,TGTGCCAGCAGTTACAATATACAGGACAGCTCCTACGAGCAGTACTTC
.,TRBD2,TRBV6-5,TRBJ2-1,CASSYSSVAGDNEQFF,TGTGCCAGCAGTTACTCGAGCGTGGCGGGAGACAATGAGCAGTTCTTC
few,.,TRBV19,TRBJ1-1,CASSPWMAANTEAFF,TGTGCCAGTAGTCCTTGGATGGCAGCGAACACTGAAGCTTTCTTT